Presented here are 29 T cell receptor beta chains from one specimen sequenced in a study of blood T cells in healthy people across ages. The authors ran a second PCR of roughly 6 to 12 cycles using a sample-barcoded 5' primer and a J-beta primer mix. TCRdb passed the 5' RACE reads through MiXCR, listing each CDR3 protein once. The repertoire holds approximately 1.5 million distinct CDR3 sequences, with 30% to 40% as singletons. The sample consisted of blood. The receptors originated from a young woman in good health.

The chain links TRBV9 to TRBJ2-1; 9 bases fit TRBD2. The ends lost 9 bases at V and 0 bases at J; junction bases unmatched: 16. Looked up from germline, CDR1 is SGDLS and CDR2 is YYNGEE. This CDR3 has 18 amino acids. The DNA of the CDR3 is TGTGCCAACCCAACCCCAGCGGGGGGTCCTAGCTCCTACAATGAGCAGTTCTTC. Amino acid sequence: CANPTPAGGPSSYNEQFF.

The V gene is TRBV14, the J gene TRBJ1-2, with D possibly matching TRBD1 (6 bases). Germline-derived CDR1 and CDR2 are SGHDN and FVKESK. V lost 4 bases to trimming and J lost 6 bases, with 12 bases between them. This CDR3 is 13 amino acids long. This chain's CDR3 is CASSLTGLNGYTF. CDR3 bases: TGTGCCAGCAGCCTCACAGGGTTAAATGGCTACACCTTC.

This chain joins TRBV30 and TRBJ2-7; no firm D call. Germline V gene sequence: CDR1 GTSNPN, CDR2 SVGIG (reference sequence). V lost 3 bases and J lost 7, with 10 bases in between. The length of the CDR3 is 11 residues. Written as DNA, the CDR3 is TGTGCCTGGAGCCCTAATCGGGAGCAGTACTTC. This encodes CAWSPNREQYF. Combining the CDR3 with reference TRBV30 and TRBJ2-7 gives the whole variable domain SQTIHQWPATLVQPVGSPLSLECTVEGTSNPNLYWYRQAAGRGLQLLFYSVGIGQISSEVPQNLSASRPQDRQFILSSKKLLLSDSGFYLCAWSPNREQYFGPGTRLTVT.

The chain has TRBV7-2 and TRBJ1-1; D not resolved. V was pared by 3 bases and J by 0 bases, with 5 bases between. Germline V lookup: CDR1 SGHTA, CDR2 FQGNSA. The CDR3 consists of 13 residues. The CDR3 is CASSFWLNTEAFF. The CDR3 DNA follows: TGTGCCAGCAGCTTTTGGCTGAACACTGAAGCTTTCTTT.

The V and J genes are TRBV5-6 and TRBJ1-1; 7 positions match TRBD1. This CDR3 comprises 12 residues. The V gene's germline CDR1 is SGHDT and CDR2 YYEEEE. The trim removed 3 bases at V and 8 bases at J, leaving 4 bases unmatched. CDR3 sequence (DNA): TGTGCCAGCAGCTACGGACAGGCGGAAGCTTTCTTT. Translated: CASSYGQAEAFF.

J is TRBJ2-3 and V is TRBV2; 9 bases line up with TRBD1. This CDR3 is 16 amino acids long. The V segment lost 5 bases and the J segment 2 bases; nucleotides outside the gene matches: 8. Germline loops: CDR1 SNHLY, CDR2 FYNNEI. CDR3 protein: CASSLGGTGSTDTQYF. The CDR3 nucleotides read TGTGCCAGCAGTCTGGGGGGGACAGGGTCCACAGATACGCAGTATTTT.

The gene calls are TRBV2 and TRBJ2-6; D is uncertain. Germline CDR1 SNHLY, CDR2 FYNNEI. V dropped 7 bases and J dropped 2 bases, with 9 bases sitting between them. This CDR3 is 14 amino acids long. DNA for the CDR3: TGTGCCAGCACGTCCGTGACTGGGGCCAACGTCCTGACTTTC. The encoded protein is CASTSVTGANVLTF. The full variable domain, in which reference TRBV2 and TRBJ2-6 provide the parts outside the CDR3, is EPEVTQTPSHQVTQMGQEVILRCVPISNHLYFYWYRQILGQKVEFLVSFYNNEISEKSEIFDDQFSVERPDGSNFTLKIRSTKLEDSAMYFCASTSVTGANVLTFGAGSRLTVL.

The rearrangement uses TRBV12-3 or TRBV12-4 and TRBJ2-3; TRBD1 is a possible D gene (6 bases). V lost 6 bases, J lost 2 bases, and 15 bases lay in between. This CDR3 region has 15 residues. The CDR3 DNA reads TGTGCCAGCAGGGACAGCAACTCGAACACAGATACGCAGTATTTT. This gives the protein CASRDSNSNTDTQYF.

A note on this clonotype: A much larger clone lies a single base off, so this may be a read error. V is TRBV4-1 and J is TRBJ2-1, with a possible D match to TRBD2 (5 bases). There are 17 residues in the CDR3. Looked up from germline, CDR1 is MGHRA and CDR2 is YSYEKL. The CDR3 nucleotides are TGCGCCAGCAGCCAAGGCCTTCTAGCAGGCTCCTACAATGAGCGGTTCTTC. The encoded protein is CASSQGLLAGSYNERFF.

V is TRBV5-1 and J is TRBJ2-7; 9 nucleotides match TRBD2. This CDR3 contains 15 residues. Trimming cost V 0 bases and J 3 bases; bases outside gene matches: 4. CDR1 is SGHRS, CDR2 YFSETQ, per germline. The CDR3 spells CASSLDYSGGYEQYF. For the CDR3, the DNA is TGCGCCAGCAGCTTGGATTATAGCGGGGGCTACGAGCAGTACTTC.

V and J are TRBV27 and TRBJ1-4; possibly TRBD1 for D (5 bases). The V end was cut by 10 bases, the J end by 0 bases, with 12 bases between. The germline gives CDR1 MNHEY, CDR2 SMNVEV (reference sequence). This CDR3 region has 14 residues. The CDR3 region is CAIRGTPTNEKLFF. CDR3 DNA: TGTGCCATCCGCGGGACTCCAACTAATGAAAAACTGTTTTTT.

This clonotype was found many times. The rearrangement links TRBV29-1 to TRBJ2-7; unclear D gene. The CDR3 is 15 residues long. V was clipped by 0 bases and J by 2 bases, with 14 bases between them. Germline V gene lookup returns CDR1 SQVTM and CDR2 ANQGSEA. CDR3 in DNA: TGCAGCGTTGAAGAAGGGTTAATTGCCCCCTACGAGCAGTACTTC. This encodes CSVEEGLIAPYEQYF.

This CDR3 reads CSARDIPRSNTEAFF. The CDR3 DNA sequence: TGCAGTGCTAGAGATATTCCCAGGTCGAACACTGAAGCTTTCTTT. The genes are TRBV20-1 and TRBJ1-1; D is undetermined. CDR3 length equals 15 residues. The V end lost 0 bases, the J end lost 1 base, and 12 bases lay between the germline ends. Germline V lookup: CDR1 DFQATT, CDR2 SNEGSKA (reference sequence).

V is TRBV12-3 or TRBV12-4 and J is TRBJ1-2, with 7 bases fitting TRBD1. The CDR3 totals 15 residues. V dropped 3 bases and J dropped 0; count of bases not matched to a gene: 4. The CDR3 loop reads CASSFTGAANYGYTF. CDR3 sequence (DNA): TGTGCCAGCAGTTTCACAGGGGCAGCTAACTATGGCTACACCTTC.

Details on this clonotype: The junction departs from the called germline gene at one end, perhaps through a read error. J is TRBJ1-2 and V is TRBV5-1; no definite D call. The CDR3 has 14 amino acids. The germline CDR1 and CDR2 sequences are SGHRS and YFSETQ. The CDR3 DNA reads as TGCGCCAGCAGCTGGGATCTGAGGAGCTATGGCTACACTTTC. It yields the protein CASSWDLRSYGYTF.

The CDR3 region has the DNA TGTGCCAGCAGCCCCCCCCGGACGGCGTGCAATGAGCAGTTCTTC. Residues: CASSPPRTACNEQFF. The genes are TRBV7-3 and TRBJ2-1; no reliable D call. Trimming stripped 5 bases from V and 6 bases from J, with 17 bases between. The V gene's germline CDR1 is SGHTA and CDR2 FQGTGA. This CDR3 region has 15 residues.

This clonotype was observed once. V is TRBV30 and J is TRBJ1-2, with 10 bases matching TRBD1. Trimming took 1 base from V and 4 from J; bases not matched to a gene: 9. The germline CDR1 and CDR2 sequences are GTSNPN and SVGIG (reference sequence). The CDR3 contains 16 residues. CDR3 nucleotide sequence: TGTGCCTGGAGTGCCCAGACAGGGGGCGTGGGCTATGGCTACACCTTC. It codes for CAWSAQTGGVGYGYTF.

The genes are TRBV9 and TRBJ2-3, with D tentatively TRBD2 (6 bases). V dropped 4 bases and J dropped 4 bases, with 13 bases sitting between them. The CDR3 extends over 14 amino acids. CDR1 is SGDLS, CDR2 YYNGEE, per germline. CDR3 residues: CASSTSGFPDTQYF. The CDR3 nucleotides are TGTGCCAGCAGCACCAGCGGGTTTCCAGATACGCAGTATTTT.

V is TRBV7-6 and J is TRBJ2-5; 7 nucleotides agree with TRBD2. With V trimmed by 3 bases and J by 5 bases, 3 bases remained unmatched. There are 13 residues in the CDR3. In germline, CDR1 is SGHVS, CDR2 FNYEAQ. CDR3 region: CASSFWEGETQYF. In DNA, the CDR3 is TGTGCCAGCAGCTTTTGGGAGGGGGAGACCCAGTACTTC.

The sample holds a few counts of this clonotype. V and J are TRBV7-9 and TRBJ1-2, with a tentative D call TRBD1 (6 bases). In germline, CDR1 is SEHNR, CDR2 FQNEAQ (reference sequence). V lost 4 bases and J lost 8, with 14 bases in between. The CDR3 contains 13 residues. The DNA of the CDR3 is TGTGCCAGCAGCTCAGGGACACCCCGAGGCTACACCTTC. Its translation: CASSSGTPRGYTF. The full variable domain, with the rest looked up from reference TRBV7-9 and TRBJ1-2, is DTGVSQNPRHKITKRGQNVTFRCDPISEHNRLYWYRQTLGQGPEFLTYFQNEAQLEKSRLLSDRFSAERPKGSFSTLEIQRTEQGDSAMYLCASSSGTPRGYTFGSGTRLTVV.

V is TRBV2 and J is TRBJ1-2, with TRBD1 matching over 7 bases. Germline trimming cut 6 bases from V and 7 bases from J; bases unmatched to any gene: 8. Germline V lookup: CDR1 SNHLY, CDR2 FYNNEI. The CDR3 extends over 13 amino acids. CDR3 in amino acids: CASRAAGGVGYTF. The CDR3 DNA is TGTGCCAGCAGGGCAGCAGGGGGTGTTGGCTACACCTTC.

This clonotype has just a few counts. The chain is built from TRBV7-6 and TRBJ2-1, with 9 bases identical to TRBD2. Germline loops: CDR1 SGHVS, CDR2 FNYEAQ. Germline trimming cut 5 bases from V and 4 bases from J; bases unmatched to any gene: 9. This CDR3 region has 16 residues. CDR3 nucleotides: TGTGCCAGCAGCACCCAGCCGACTAGCGGATACAATGAGCAGTTCTTC. Translating gives CASSTQPTSGYNEQFF. The whole variable domain, filled in from reference TRBV7-6 and TRBJ2-1, reads GAGVSQSPRYKVTKRGQDVALRCDPISGHVSLYWYRQALGQGPEFLTYFNYEAQQDKSGLPNDRFSAERPEGSISTLTIQRTEQRDSAMYRCASSTQPTSGYNEQFFGPGTRLTVL.

V and J are TRBV20-1 and TRBJ1-5; no clear D. The CDR3 runs to 12 residues. Germline CDR1 is DFQATT and CDR2 is SNEGSKA (reference sequence). V gave up 6 bases and J gave up 3 bases, with 9 bases separating them. CDR3 nucleotides: TGCAGTGCGGGTCAGACCAATCAGCCCCAGCATTTT. It yields the protein CSAGQTNQPQHF.

This clonotype turned up a few times. The chain joins TRBV7-2 to TRBJ2-3, with 11 bases lining up with TRBD2. The CDR3 loop spans 17 amino acids. Germline V gene lookup returns CDR1 SGHTA and CDR2 FQGNSA. V shed 1 base, J shed 5 bases, and the junction held 8 bases outside the gene matches. CDR3 region: CASSLDPLAGVGDTQYF. The CDR3 nucleotides are TGTGCCAGCAGCTTAGACCCACTAGCGGGAGTGGGAGATACGCAGTATTTT.

The chain links TRBV27 to TRBJ1-5; 8 nucleotides agree with TRBD1. The CDR3 extends over 16 amino acids. Trimming removed 5 bases from V and 4 bases from J; junction bases left unmatched: 10. CDR1 is MNHEY and CDR2 is SMNVEV in the germline V gene (reference sequence). The CDR3 DNA sequence: TGTGCCAGCAGTCCCTTGGACAGGGCTGTGAATCAGCCCCAGCATTTT. Translated, it gives CASSPLDRAVNQPQHF.

The V call is TRBV10-3, the J call TRBJ1-2; D ambiguous. The CDR3 has 16 amino acids. The V gene's germline CDR1 is ENHRY and CDR2 SYGVKD. V lost 2 bases to trimming and J lost 4 bases, with 17 bases between them. The CDR3 sequence is CAISESFSAYSYGYTF. The CDR3 DNA follows: TGTGCCATCAGTGAGAGTTTCTCCGCTTATTCCTATGGCTACACCTTC.

The V call is TRBV7-2, the J call TRBJ2-1; D is unclear. CDR3 length equals 16 residues. Deletions cut 3 bases from V and 6 bases from J, with 18 bases between. CDR1 SGHTA and CDR2 FQGNSA come from the germline V gene. Here the CDR3 reads CASSFFWAGPGNEQFF. The CDR3 DNA reads as TGTGCCAGCAGCTTCTTCTGGGCAGGCCCCGGCAATGAGCAGTTCTTC.

This clonotype was counted between two and nine times. The chain has TRBV28 and TRBJ2-7, with 9 bases lining up with TRBD1. After removal of 6 bases from V and 3 bases from J, the junction contained 9 bases not matched to a gene. Germline CDR1 is MDHEN and CDR2 is SYDVKM. The CDR3 is 15 residues long. The CDR3 DNA reads TGTGCCAGCAGAGTGCCGGGACAGGGAATCTACGAGCAGTACTTC. It specifies CASRVPGQGIYEQYF.

This clonotype turned up a few times. The chain recombines TRBV6-1 with TRBJ2-1; the D is unclear. The CDR3 contains 16 residues. Trimming took off 5 bases at V and 1 base at J, with 15 bases between the two ends. Germline-derived CDR1 and CDR2 are MNHNS and SASEGT. The DNA of the CDR3 is TGTGCCAGCAGTCGAAGGACGACTCCATCCTACAATGAGCAGTTCTTC. Protein: CASSRRTTPSYNEQFF.